These 5 T cell receptor beta chains were sequenced from one sample in a study of T cell responses to AZD1222 COVID-19 vaccine. TCRdb's table, derived via immunoSEQ multiplex PCR, lists solely in-frame clones and lacks some. The sample consists of some 170,000 clones, roughly 88% of them appearing once. The sequencing here drew on peripheral blood, taken 28 days after the second AZD1222 dose. The receptors stem from an adult who received the AZD1222 COVID-19 vaccine.

The chain recombines TRBV6-5 with TRBJ1-1; D is unresolved. The CDR3 sequence is 13 residues long. V was pared by 9 bases and J by 1 base, with 12 bases between. Looked up from germline, CDR1 is MNHEY and CDR2 is SVGAGI. The CDR3 reads CASTRTENTEAFF. CDR3 DNA: TGTGCCAGTACCCGGACGGAGAACACTGAAGCTTTCTTT.

J is TRBJ1-4 and V is TRBV21-1; the DNA was not compared with TRBD1, the D call given in the table. TRBV21-1 is an annotated pseudogene. The CDR3 spans 19 residues. The CDR3 sequence: CASSKEGAGPRLANEKLFF. The CDR3 DNA follows: TGTGCCAGCAGCAAAGAGGGGGCAGGGCCACGCTTGGCTAATGAAAAACTGTTTTTT.

The rearrangement uses TRBV10-2 and TRBJ2-2, with a tentative D call TRBD1 (5 bases). Germline loops: CDR1 WSHSY, CDR2 SAAADI. Trimming removed 8 bases at V and 6 bases at J, with 13 bases between. This CDR3 comprises 13 residues. As DNA, the CDR3 is TGCGCCAGCGGGGCAGGGATGCCCGGGGAGCTGTTTTTT. Residues: CASGAGMPGELFF.

The V call is TRBV5-4, the J call TRBJ1-1, with D unclear. The CDR3 is made up of 13 amino acids. Trimming cost V 0 bases and J 5 bases, with 8 bases left between them. Germline loops: CDR1 SGHNT, CDR2 YYREEE (reference sequence). CDR3: CASSLDGVTEAFF. CDR3 nucleotide sequence: TGTGCCAGCAGCTTGGATGGGGTTACTGAAGCTTTCTTT.

This CDR3 reads CASSLTQVYSYNEQFF. The DNA for the CDR3 is TGTGCCAGCAGTTTGACACAGGTTTACTCCTACAATGAGCAGTTCTTC. This chain uses TRBV27 with TRBJ2-1, with a weak D call TRBD1 (5 bases). V lost 3 bases and J lost 0, with 12 bases in between. The CDR3 sequence is 16 residues long. CDR1 and CDR2 from the germline V gene are MNHEY and SMNVEV (reference sequence).